The next 18 T cell receptor beta chains were all read from a single sample in a study of T cell changes during pregnancy in multiple sclerosis. Using immunoSEQ multiplex PCR, the repertoire was profiled, and TCRdb retains in-frame clones only, with some absent. The repertoire consists of nearly 110,000 clones, with about 90% occurring once and the leading ten covering around 0.8%. The sample was peripheral blood, taken in the third trimester of pregnancy. The source of these receptors is a female donor in good health, enrolled as a control in a pregnancy study.

The chain employs TRBV27 and TRBJ2-1, with 7 nucleotides matching TRBD2. Germline loops: CDR1 MNHEY, CDR2 SMNVEV (reference sequence). J was trimmed by 8 bases and V by 8 bases; bases with no gene match: 15. The CDR3 runs to 15 residues. The CDR3 coding sequence is TGTGCCAGCTTCCCGAACGCGCCTGGGGGGGATGAGCAGTTCTTC. Translation: CASFPNAPGGDEQFF.

The CDR3 loop reads CAWSQGAGGHEQYF. The CDR3 nucleotides are TGTGCCTGGAGCCAGGGGGCAGGGGGTCACGAGCAGTACTTC. This chain joins TRBV30 and TRBJ2-7; 8 bases map to TRBD1. CDR1 is GTSNPN, CDR2 SVGIG, per germline (reference sequence). J gave up 5 bases and V 3 bases, and 9 bases lay outside the gene matches. The CDR3 length is 14 residues.

The gene calls are TRBV18 and TRBJ2-1, with 7 bases matching TRBD2. The V segment lost 0 bases and the J segment 5 bases; nucleotides outside the gene matches: 13. Germline CDR1 is KGHSH and CDR2 is LQKENI. The CDR3 loop spans 18 amino acids. CDR3 in amino acids: CASSPPLFSGGEHNEQFF. As DNA, the CDR3 is TGTGCCAGCTCACCACCGCTGTTCTCGGGGGGAGAGCACAATGAGCAGTTCTTC. Supplemented by reference TRBV18 and TRBJ2-1, the full variable domain reads NAGVMQNPRHLVRRRGQEARLRCSPMKGHSHVYWYRQLPEEGLKFMVYLQKENIIDESGMPKERFSAEFPKEGPSILRIQQVVRGDSAAYFCASSPPLFSGGEHNEQFFGPGTRLTVL.

The chain combines TRBV18 with TRBJ2-7, with a weak D call TRBD1 (5 bases). V was clipped by 3 bases and J by 2 bases, with 8 bases between them. Germline V gene lookup returns CDR1 KGHSH and CDR2 LQKENI. The CDR3 consists of 13 residues. The CDR3 nucleotides are TGTGCCAGCTCACCGCAGGGAACCTACGAGCAGTACTTC. It is translated as CASSPQGTYEQYF.

The chain joins TRBV4-1 to TRBJ1-2; D may be TRBD1 (6 bases). V lost 2 bases and J 3 bases, leaving 19 bases between the germline ends. This CDR3 has 17 residues. Per the germline V gene, CDR1 is MGHRA and CDR2 is YSYEKL. The CDR3 sequence is CASSQTRTAQGDYGYTF. CDR3 coding DNA: TGCGCCAGCAGCCAAACACGAACAGCACAGGGAGACTATGGCTACACCTTC.

The gene calls are TRBV5-8 and TRBJ2-4; 9 bases align to TRBD2. The CDR3 extends over 15 amino acids. The J segment lost 8 bases and the V segment lost 6 bases, leaving 12 bases of the junction unmatched. Germline V gene sequence: CDR1 SGHTS, CDR2 YDEGEE. For the CDR3, the DNA is TGTGCCAGCAAGCTGGCTAGCGGGGAATGGGACATTCAGTACTTC. This gives the protein CASKLASGEWDIQYF.

The chain carries TRBV9 and TRBJ1-1; D gene unclear. Germline-derived CDR1 and CDR2 are SGDLS and YYNGEE. This CDR3 comprises 13 residues. V was shortened by 4 bases and J by 2 bases, with 9 bases between the two germline ends. CDR3 in amino acids: CASSTQINTEAFF. CDR3 coding DNA: TGTGCCAGCAGCACCCAGATAAACACTGAAGCTTTCTTT.

V usage is TRBV9 and J usage is TRBJ2-2; perhaps TRBD1 as D (5 bases). CDR3 size: 15 residues. V was pared by 3 bases and J by 7 bases, with 16 bases between. The V gene's germline CDR1 is SGDLS and CDR2 YYNGEE. The CDR3 here is CASSGGLGVGGELFF. DNA for the CDR3: TGTGCCAGCAGCGGCGGTTTAGGGGTGGGCGGGGAGCTGTTTTTT.

V gene TRBV7-2 combines with J gene TRBJ1-2; D not resolved. The length of the CDR3 is 15 residues. Germline CDR1 and CDR2: SGHTA and FQGNSA. Trimming stripped 5 bases from V and 7 bases from J, with 20 bases between. CDR3 sequence (DNA): TGTGCCAGCAGCACAAACTTCGGGTCGGCGGTTGGCTACACCTTC. It yields the protein CASSTNFGSAVGYTF. The whole variable domain, filled in from reference TRBV7-2 and TRBJ1-2, reads GAGVSQSPSNKVTEKGKDVELRCDPISGHTALYWYRQSLGQGLEFLIYFQGNSAPDKSGLPSDRFSAERTGGSVSTLTIQRTQQEDSAVYLCASSTNFGSAVGYTFGSGTRLTVV.

The gene calls are TRBV27 and TRBJ1-5; no firm D call. The CDR3 is made up of 15 amino acids. Germline CDR1 is MNHEY and CDR2 is SMNVEV (reference sequence). Trimming shortened V by 6 bases and J by 0 bases, and 12 bases separated the two germline ends. CDR3 DNA sequence: TGTGCCAGCAGACCGGGAGCTCTTAGCAATCAGCCCCAGCATTTT. This sequence encodes CASRPGALSNQPQHF.

This clone was seen once. The chain is built from TRBV27 and TRBJ1-2; 7 positions agree with TRBD1. Per germline, CDR1 MNHEY and CDR2 SMNVEV (reference sequence). The CDR3 has 14 amino acids. V lost 3 bases and J lost 3; bases outside the gene matches: 4. The chain's CDR3 is CASSFDREYYGYTF. As DNA, the CDR3 is TGTGCCAGCAGTTTTGACAGGGAGTACTATGGCTACACCTTC.

J is TRBJ2-7 and V is TRBV30, with unresolved D. With 2 bases removed from V and 4 bases from J, the gap between germline ends came to 9 bases. The CDR3 is made up of 12 amino acids. Germline CDR1 is GTSNPN and CDR2 is SVGIG (reference sequence). DNA of the CDR3: TGTGCCTGGAGTTACAGTATATACGAGCAGTACTTC. Amino acid sequence: CAWSYSIYEQYF.

This chain links TRBV6-5 with TRBJ2-7, with a tentative D call TRBD2 (5 bases). There are 15 residues in the CDR3. Deletions cut 0 bases from V and 6 bases from J, with 15 bases between. From germline, CDR1 is MNHEY and CDR2 SVGAGI. Here the CDR3 reads CASSYSIRGLSEQYF. CDR3 DNA: TGTGCCAGCAGTTACTCGATTCGGGGTCTATCCGAGCAGTACTTC.

This chain links TRBV4-3 with TRBJ2-1; TRBD1 aligns across 7 bases. The CDR3 extends over 15 amino acids. Germline V gives CDR1 LGHNA, CDR2 YSLEER. Unmatched junction bases numbered 4, after V lost 0 bases and J lost 5 bases. This CDR3 is CASSQDGDSNNEQFF. In nucleotides, the CDR3 is TGCGCCAGCAGCCAAGATGGGGACAGTAACAATGAGCAGTTCTTC.

V gene TRBV20-1 combines with J gene TRBJ1-1, with 7 bases aligning to TRBD1. Germline V gives CDR1 DFQATT, CDR2 SNEGSKA (reference sequence). The length of the CDR3 is 11 residues. The CDR3 region has the DNA TGCCTTTTCAGGGGGGCGGTTGAAGCTTTCTTT. It translates to CLFRGAVEAFF.

The count of this clone is one. V and J are TRBV11-3 and TRBJ2-1, with D maybe TRBD1 (6 bases). This CDR3 comprises 15 residues. The germline V gene encodes CDR1 SGHNT and CDR2 YENEEA. The germline V and J ends were trimmed by 0 bases and 8 bases, with 14 bases remaining between them. CDR3 residues: CASSLDGLKGDEQFF. CDR3 coding DNA: TGTGCCAGCAGCTTAGATGGGTTGAAGGGGGATGAGCAGTTCTTC.

The chain links TRBV7-3 to TRBJ2-1; TRBD2 matches 9 bases. Losses at the gene ends were 1 base for V and 4 bases for J; bases not matched to a gene: 8. CDR1 is SGHTA, CDR2 FQGTGA, per germline. The CDR3 consists of 17 residues. The CDR3 DNA is TGTGCCAGCAGCTTAAATTCTGGCGGGGGGGTTTACAATGAGCAGTTCTTC. It translates to CASSLNSGGGVYNEQFF.

The CDR3, as DNA: TGCGCCAGCACACAGGGATCATCCTACGAGCAGTACTTC. It codes for CASTQGSSYEQYF. This chain joins TRBV5-1 and TRBJ2-7; possible D gene TRBD1, 6 bases. Between the trimmed V and J ends, which lost 6 bases and 1 base, there was a span of 11 bases. CDR1 is SGHRS, CDR2 YFSETQ, per germline. CDR3 length equals 13 residues.